The clone carrying this T cell receptor (beta chain) has ten or more counts. Antigen: not known. Trimming removed 2 bases from V and 0 bases from J, with 10 bases in between. From germline, CDR1 is SGHTA and CDR2 FQGTGA. CDR3 length: 16 amino acids. These data are taken from a study of early T cells in non-severe SARS-CoV-2 infection. Study at large: Sequencing used unsorted whole-blood bulk RNA, so chains lack pairing. Overall study findings and caveats: Anti-spike CD8 specificities were favored by VDJdb matching, whose results missed private and CD4 specificities.

Attachment of unique molecular identifiers was made to individual cDNA molecules. TCRdb passed the 5' RACE reads through MiXCR, listing each CDR3 protein once. The sample carries tens of thousands of distinct CDR3 sequences, roughly a fifth recorded once. The sequencing here drew on whole blood, taken at baseline. The chain carries TRBV7-3 and TRBJ2-2; D not certain. The sequence derives from an adult who was a healthcare worker with PCR-confirmed SARS-CoV-2 infection or an uninfected control (not recorded which). The CDR3 spells CASSLQAAANTGELFF. The CDR3, as DNA: TGTGCCAGCAGCTTACAGGCGGCGGCGAACACCGGGGAGCTGTTTTTT.